A single sample gave rise to the 14 T cell receptor beta chains below, sequenced in a study of control samples from healthy donors and cancer patients. Assay used: immunoSEQ multiplex PCR; TCRdb lists only in-frame clones, some missing. Among about 120,000 clones listed, around 92% were seen once. What was sequenced was blood. Source of these receptors: a woman in her 50s in good health.

On this clone itself: The junction departs from the called germline gene at one end, perhaps through a read error. The V gene is TRBV30, the J gene TRBJ1-2, with 8 positions matching TRBD1. The germline V gene encodes CDR1 GTSNPN and CDR2 SVGIG (reference sequence). CDR3 length: 13 amino acids. In DNA, the CDR3 is TGTGCCTGGAGTGTAACGACCGGACAGGGCCCCTCCTTC. It translates to CAWSVTTGQGPSF.

J is TRBJ1-5 and V is TRBV19; 7 nucleotides line up with TRBD1. V lost 7 bases, J lost 0 bases, and 9 bases stayed unmatched. The CDR3 extends over 16 amino acids. Germline V gives CDR1 LNHDA, CDR2 SQIVND (reference sequence). This chain's CDR3 is CASKPGDSPSNQPQHF. In DNA, the CDR3 is TGTGCCAGTAAACCAGGGGACAGCCCTAGCAATCAGCCCCAGCATTTT.

The rearrangement links TRBV7-9 to TRBJ1-5; a weak D match, TRBD1 (5 bases). The CDR3 runs to 12 residues. V was cut by 5 bases and J by 9 bases, with 11 bases left in between. Germline lookup yields CDR1 SEHNR and CDR2 FQNEAQ (reference sequence). Written as DNA, the CDR3 is TGTGCCAGCAGCCTAGGTGGGGGGCCCCAGCATTTT. Amino acids: CASSLGGGPQHF.

The chain employs TRBV30 and TRBJ2-2; possibly TRBD1 or TRBD2 for D (5 bases each). The V and J ends lost 4 bases and 3 bases respectively, with 12 bases between them. Germline V gene sequence: CDR1 GTSNPN, CDR2 SVGIG (reference sequence). The CDR3 contains 14 residues. CDR3 residues: CAWIRDPYTGELFF. The DNA for the CDR3 is TGTGCCTGGATCCGGGACCCTTACACCGGGGAGCTGTTTTTT.

This sequence joins TRBV6-5 and TRBJ1-6; D not certain. The CDR3 is made up of 14 amino acids. Trimming shortened V by 8 bases and J by 5 bases, and 13 bases separated the two germline ends. Germline values: CDR1 MNHEY, CDR2 SVGAGI. The CDR3 loop is CASVNGRNNSPLHF. CDR3 nucleotide sequence: TGTGCCAGCGTTAATGGGAGAAATAATTCACCCCTCCACTTT.

The chain employs TRBV10-1 and TRBJ2-3, with D uncertain. CDR3 length: 13 residues. Trimming stripped 2 bases from V and 5 bases from J, with 8 bases between. Germline values: CDR1 WNHNN, CDR2 SYGVQD (reference sequence). Here the CDR3 DNA reads TGCGCCAGCAGTGAGGCTCCCCAAGATACGCAGTATTTT. Its translation is CASSEAPQDTQYF.

The rearrangement uses TRBV25-1 and TRBJ2-5; D is unclear. The CDR3 runs 11 residues. V was pared by 5 bases and J by 5 bases, with 6 bases between. Germline V gene sequence: CDR1 MGHDK, CDR2 SYGVNS. The CDR3 spells CASSSWETQYF. The DNA of the CDR3 is TGTGCCAGCAGTTCGTGGGAGACCCAGTACTTC.

The chain couples TRBV12-5 to TRBJ1-1, with TRBD1 identical over 9 bases. The length of the CDR3 is 16 residues. The J segment lost 5 bases and the V segment lost 0 bases, leaving 7 bases of the junction unmatched. The germline V gene encodes CDR1 LGHNT and CDR2 FRNRAP. As DNA, the CDR3 is TGTGCTAGTGGTTTGGTACTAGGGACAGGGATTACTGAAGCTTTCTTT. It specifies CASGLVLGTGITEAFF.

J is TRBJ2-6 and V is TRBV5-1, with 7 positions matching TRBD1. The CDR3 length is 18 residues. Germline CDR1 is SGHRS and CDR2 is YFSETQ. V was pared by 6 bases and J by 0 bases, with 12 bases of the junction left unmatched. The CDR3 sequence: CASTKGGTASSGANVLTF. The CDR3 DNA is TGCGCCAGCACAAAGGGTGGGACAGCCTCCTCTGGGGCCAACGTCCTGACTTTC.

The count of this clone is one. V is TRBV28 and J is TRBJ1-1; 9 bases align to TRBD1. Germline trimming cut 1 base from V and 7 bases from J; bases unmatched to any gene: 4. CDR3 size: 14 residues. Germline values: CDR1 MDHEN, CDR2 SYDVKM. The CDR3 region is CASSLYRGQSEAFF. CDR3 nucleotide sequence: TGTGCCAGCAGTTTATACAGGGGGCAAAGTGAAGCTTTCTTT.

The V gene is TRBV7-9, the J gene TRBJ2-6; weak D call: TRBD1 (6 bases). The V gene's germline CDR1 is SEHNR and CDR2 FQNEAQ (reference sequence). The CDR3 covers 21 residues. V lost 7 bases and J 0 bases, leaving 28 bases between the germline ends. CDR3 amino acids: CASTARDTGTNETSGANVLTF. CDR3 nucleotide sequence: TGTGCCAGCACCGCCCGAGACACAGGGACAAACGAAACCTCTGGGGCCAACGTCCTGACTTTC.

This rearrangement joins TRBV7-8 to TRBJ2-1; TRBD2 is a possible D gene (6 bases). The CDR3 runs to 14 residues. V lost 5 bases and J lost 2, with 10 bases in between. The germline gives CDR1 SGHVS, CDR2 FQNEAQ. The CDR3, as DNA: TGTGCCAGCAGCGGGACTGGGACCTACAATGAGCAGTTCTTC. Translation: CASSGTGTYNEQFF.

The chain joins TRBV15 to TRBJ2-1; 7 nucleotides match TRBD2. CDR3 size: 17 residues. With 0 bases clipped from V and 3 bases from J, the junction kept 8 bases outside the gene matches. The V gene's germline CDR1 is LNHNV and CDR2 YYDKDF (reference sequence). Here the CDR3 reads CATSRDRPSGRYNEQFF. The CDR3 nucleotides read TGTGCCACCAGCAGAGATCGCCCTAGCGGCCGCTACAATGAGCAGTTCTTC. Full variable domain (remainder filled in from reference TRBV15 and TRBJ2-1): DAMVIQNPRYQVTQFGKPVTLSCSQTLNHNVMYWYQQKSSQAPKLLFHYYDKDFNNEADTPDNFQSRRPNTSFCFLDIRSPGLGDTAMYLCATSRDRPSGRYNEQFFGPGTRLTVL.

V and J are TRBV19 and TRBJ2-5; D is ambiguous. There are 15 residues in the CDR3. V shed 3 bases and J shed 2 bases, with 13 bases lying between them. Germline V gene sequence: CDR1 LNHDA, CDR2 SQIVND (reference sequence). The DNA of the CDR3 is TGTGCCAGTAGTATTTGGGGAACTCTTCAAGAGACCCAGTACTTC. The encoded protein is CASSIWGTLQETQYF.